This T cell receptor beta chain was documented in a study of cytomegalovirus exposure and HLA in healthy donors. In the case of this clone: Its antigen is still unknown.

CDR1 is LNHDA and CDR2 is SQIVND in the germline V gene (reference sequence). This CDR3 comprises 16 residues. The V and J ends lost 4 bases and 3 bases, in that order; junction bases with no gene match: 6. The study ran its PCR with 60 Vbeta and 13 Jbeta primers. TCRdb's copy holds only in-frame clones and misses some; the assay was immunoSEQ multiplex PCR. Of approximately 210,000 clones detected, roughly 87% appear once; the ten largest clones hold 4.5% to 7%. Study results and limitations: A list of 150 to 200 TCR beta chains associated with cytomegalovirus was given. CMV serostatus was the only immune exposure information that was available. Highest at DRB1 and lowest at HLA-C, TCR association rates differed among HLA loci in a later analysis.

The TCR originated in a man aged 40-49 years in good health and CMV-seropositive. The V call is TRBV19, the J call TRBJ1-4; 9 bases line up with TRBD1. Sequencing was performed on PBMCs. The CDR3 nucleotides read TGTGCCAGTAGTACAAAACAGGGGGCTGCTAATGAAAAACTGTTTTTT. This gives the protein CASSTKQGAANEKLFF.